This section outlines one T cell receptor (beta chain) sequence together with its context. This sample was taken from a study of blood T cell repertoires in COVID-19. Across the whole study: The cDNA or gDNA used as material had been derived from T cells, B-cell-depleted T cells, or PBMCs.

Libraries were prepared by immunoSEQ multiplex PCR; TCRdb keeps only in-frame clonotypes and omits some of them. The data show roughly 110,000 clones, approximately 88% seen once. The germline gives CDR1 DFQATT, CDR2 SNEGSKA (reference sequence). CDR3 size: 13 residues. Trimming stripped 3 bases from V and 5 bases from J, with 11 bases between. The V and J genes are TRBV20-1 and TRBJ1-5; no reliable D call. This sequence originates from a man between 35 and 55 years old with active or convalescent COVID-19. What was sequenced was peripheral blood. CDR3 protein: CSASLPGYQPQHF. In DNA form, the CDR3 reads TGCAGTGCTAGTCTCCCCGGGTATCAGCCCCAGCATTTT.